Presented here are 20 T cell receptor beta chains from one specimen sequenced in a study of CD8+ T cells in alopecia areata. Extracted from the samples, RNA was reverse transcribed into cDNA to serve as the sequencing template. This table comes from immunoSEQ multiplex PCR, and its TCRdb copy is limited to in-frame clones, with some not included. This sample has some 51,000 clones, with around 96% found just once. Sequenced here: CD8+ T cells sorted from blood, sampled at week 0. The receptor source for this set is a human donor with alopecia areata.

This chain links TRBV30 with TRBJ1-3; D remains unclear. V lost 1 base and J 0 bases, leaving 19 bases between the germline ends. The CDR3 extends over 18 amino acids. Germline values: CDR1 GTSNPN, CDR2 SVGIG (reference sequence). Written as DNA, the CDR3 is TGTGCCTGGAGTGGGACCAAAGGAGGCACTATCTCTGGAAACACCATATATTTT. Translated, it gives CAWSGTKGGTISGNTIYF.

The chain recombines TRBV5-4 with TRBJ2-4; D is unclear. This CDR3 region has 13 residues. V was cut by 4 bases and J by 4 bases, with 9 bases left in between. Per the germline V gene, CDR1 is SGHNT and CDR2 is YYREEE (reference sequence). The chain's CDR3 is CASSREGKNIQYF. The DNA for the CDR3 is TGTGCCAGCAGCCGTGAAGGGAAAAACATTCAGTACTTC.

As concerns this clone: The sample carries other DNA sequences with the same CDR3. V is TRBV28 and J is TRBJ1-3; no reliable D call. CDR1 and CDR2 (germline): MDHEN, SYDVKM. The CDR3 covers 13 residues. Trimming left V 5 bases short and J 0 bases short, with 5 bases between. CDR3 protein: CASSEVSGNTIYF. The DNA for the CDR3 is TGTGCCAGCAGTGAGGTCTCTGGAAACACCATATATTTT. The entire variable domain, with the rest obtained from reference TRBV28 and TRBJ1-3, is as follows: DVKVTQSSRYLVKRTGEKVFLECVQDMDHENMFWYRQDPGLGLRLIYFSYDVKMKEKGDIPEGYSVSREKKERFSLILESASTNQTSMYLCASSEVSGNTIYFGEGSWLTVV.

The rearrangement links TRBV19 to TRBJ2-5; 8 bases match TRBD1. CDR3 size: 17 residues. Germline V gene data show CDR1 as LNHDA and CDR2 as SQIVND (reference sequence). V shed 7 bases, J shed 5 bases, and the junction held 18 bases outside the gene matches. The CDR3 DNA follows: TGTGCCAGTACCGAGGGGACCGGCAGGGGGCTAAGGGAGACCCAGTACTTC. Amino acids: CASTEGTGRGLRETQYF.

The chain couples TRBV5-1 to TRBJ2-7; D perhaps matches TRBD1 (7 bases). Germline V gene sequence: CDR1 SGHRS, CDR2 YFSETQ. This CDR3 region has 16 residues. Trimming took off 3 bases at V and 2 bases at J, with 18 bases between the two ends. As DNA, the CDR3 is TGCGCCAGCAGCTGGGGGGCAAGACAGGGAGCCTACGAGCAGTACTTC. Protein product: CASSWGARQGAYEQYF.

The J gene is TRBJ2-7, the V gene TRBV4-1; D possibly matches TRBD1 or TRBD2 (5 bases each). CDR1 and CDR2 (germline): MGHRA, YSYEKL. CDR3 length equals 13 residues. Trimming removed 3 bases at V and 7 bases at J, with 13 bases between. CDR3 bases: TGCGCCAGCAGCCACGGGACGGGCAGGGAGCAGTACTTC. This gives the protein CASSHGTGREQYF.

The chain recombines TRBV6-5 with TRBJ2-7; TRBD1 agrees at 7 bases. V was pared by 8 bases and J by 0 bases, with 10 bases of the junction left unmatched. This CDR3 is built from 15 residues. CDR1 is MNHEY, CDR2 SVGAGI, per germline. The CDR3 nucleotides read TGTGCCAGCTCCCAGTGGGGACAGAGCTCCTACGAGCAGTACTTC. This translates into CASSQWGQSSYEQYF.

The chain is built from TRBV18 and TRBJ1-5; no clear D gene. The germline V and J ends were trimmed by 0 bases and 10 bases, with 10 bases remaining between them. The CDR3 loop spans 13 amino acids. Germline V lookup: CDR1 KGHSH, CDR2 LQKENI. The CDR3 is CASSPPGRGPQHF. The CDR3 DNA follows: TGTGCCAGCTCACCACCGGGGAGAGGCCCCCAGCATTTT.

The chain couples TRBV4-3 to TRBJ2-7; a possible D gene is TRBD1 (5 bases). V was pared by 2 bases and J by 5 bases, with 13 bases between. The germline gives CDR1 LGHNA, CDR2 YSLEER. CDR3 length: 14 residues. In DNA, the CDR3 is TGCGCCAGCAGCCAACAGACAGTTTCTCACGAGCAGTACTTC. This encodes CASSQQTVSHEQYF.

Concerning this clone: The junction and the germline gene differ at one end; a read error may be behind it. CDR3 coding DNA: TGCGCCAGCAGCGGGACAGAGATTCAAGAGACCCAGTACTTC. This codes for CASSGTEIQETQYF. V and J are TRBV6-5 and TRBJ2-5; either TRBD1 or TRBD2 may supply D (7 bases each). This CDR3 comprises 14 residues. CDR1 and CDR2 (germline): MNHEY, SVGAGI.

The chain is built from TRBV4-1 and TRBJ2-5; 10 positions match TRBD2. Looked up from germline, CDR1 is MGHRA and CDR2 is YSYEKL. With V trimmed by 0 bases and J by 1 base, 8 bases remained unmatched. This CDR3 contains 18 residues. The CDR3 sequence: CASSQEGVQRGGQETQYF. The DNA for the CDR3 is TGCGCCAGCAGCCAAGAAGGGGTCCAGCGGGGGGGCCAAGAGACCCAGTACTTC.

A word on this clone: One end of the junction is discordant with germline, which a read error may explain. The chain combines TRBV19 with TRBJ1-1; no reliable D call. Germline CDR1 reads LNHDA; CDR2 reads SQIVND (reference sequence). The CDR3 extends over 15 amino acids. DNA of the CDR3: TGTGCCAGTAGTATAGCCCCCACGGGTAACAGTGAAGCTTTCTTT. This translates into CASSIAPTGNSEAFF.

The chain combines TRBV19 with TRBJ2-7; TRBD2 agrees at 12 bases. CDR1 and CDR2 from the germline V gene are LNHDA and SQIVND (reference sequence). The trim removed 4 bases at V and 0 bases at J, leaving 7 bases unmatched. There are 17 residues in the CDR3. The CDR3 reads CASSSLGLAGHSYEQYF. The CDR3 DNA reads TGTGCCAGTAGTAGCCTCGGACTAGCGGGGCACTCCTACGAGCAGTACTTC.

The chain recombines TRBV30 with TRBJ2-1; D remains ambiguous. Trimming pared 4 bases from V and 5 bases from J, leaving 12 bases between. The CDR3 covers 13 residues. The germline V gene encodes CDR1 GTSNPN and CDR2 SVGIG (reference sequence). The CDR3 spells CAWKGGLNNEQFF. The CDR3 DNA sequence: TGTGCCTGGAAGGGCGGTCTTAACAATGAGCAGTTCTTC.

The J gene is TRBJ2-7, the V gene TRBV7-2; 9 bases align to TRBD2. CDR1 SGHTA and CDR2 FQGNSA come from the germline V gene. This CDR3 has 15 residues. V shed 1 base and J 4 bases; nucleotides not matched to a gene: 5. The CDR3 sequence: CASSLGRGGVYEQYF. CDR3 coding DNA: TGTGCCAGCAGCTTAGGGCGGGGGGGAGTTTACGAGCAGTACTTC.

This chain links TRBV5-4 with TRBJ2-7, with D uncertain. The CDR3 has 12 residues. Trimming pared 2 bases from V and 9 bases from J, leaving 12 bases between. Germline assignment: CDR1 SGHNT and CDR2 YYREEE (reference sequence). In DNA, the CDR3 is TGTGCCAGCAGCTTAATCGGCGAGTTGCAGTACTTC. Translating gives CASSLIGELQYF.

The V gene is TRBV18, the J gene TRBJ2-5; no reliable D call. Germline lookup yields CDR1 KGHSH and CDR2 LQKENI. The CDR3 is made up of 15 amino acids. V lost 1 base and J lost 5, with 14 bases in between. In DNA, the CDR3 is TGTGCCAGCTCACCACTGGAAGGGTTTCGGGAGACCCAGTACTTC. It yields the protein CASSPLEGFRETQYF.

The rearrangement joins TRBV7-9 to TRBJ1-4; the match to TRBD1 covers 7 bases. The CDR3 runs to 17 residues. Trimming removed 3 bases from V and 4 bases from J; junction bases left unmatched: 11. In germline, CDR1 is SEHNR, CDR2 FQNEAQ (reference sequence). CDR3 amino acids: CASSFIVMDRLNEKLFF. CDR3 nucleotides: TGTGCCAGCAGCTTTATCGTAATGGACAGGCTTAATGAAAAACTGTTTTTT.

This chain connects TRBV7-9 to TRBJ1-2; D not resolved. Germline V gene data show CDR1 as SEHNR and CDR2 as FQNEAQ (reference sequence). Trimming stripped 5 bases from V and 3 bases from J, with 13 bases between. The CDR3 consists of 14 residues. CDR3 DNA: TGTGCCAGCAGCGTCCAAAGGGCGGACTATGGCTACACCTTC. Translated, it gives CASSVQRADYGYTF.

The rearrangement uses TRBV6-5 and TRBJ2-5; D is perhaps TRBD1 or TRBD2 (5 bases each). V was trimmed by 10 bases and J by 1 base, leaving 16 bases between them. This CDR3 is 14 amino acids long. CDR1 is MNHEY and CDR2 is SVGAGI in the germline V gene. CDR3 sequence: CAIPRDGIQETQYF. CDR3 DNA sequence: TGTGCCATTCCCCGGGACGGTATCCAAGAGACCCAGTACTTC.